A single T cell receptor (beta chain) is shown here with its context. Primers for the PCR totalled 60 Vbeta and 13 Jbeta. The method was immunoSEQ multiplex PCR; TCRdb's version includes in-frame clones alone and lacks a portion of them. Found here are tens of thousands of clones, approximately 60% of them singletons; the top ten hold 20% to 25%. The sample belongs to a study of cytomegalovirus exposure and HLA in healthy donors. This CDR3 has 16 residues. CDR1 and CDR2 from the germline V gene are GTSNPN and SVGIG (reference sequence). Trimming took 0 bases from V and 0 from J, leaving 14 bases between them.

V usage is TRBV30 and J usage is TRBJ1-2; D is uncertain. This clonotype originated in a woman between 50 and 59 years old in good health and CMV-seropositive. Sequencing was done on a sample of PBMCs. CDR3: CAWSVRQKYANYGYTF. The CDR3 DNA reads TGTGCCTGGAGTGTGCGGCAGAAATACGCTAACTATGGCTACACCTTC.